This T cell receptor beta chain was captured by sequencing in a study of control samples from healthy donors and cancer patients. The ends lost 5 bases at V and 0 bases at J; junction bases unmatched: 7. Per the germline V gene, CDR1 is SGHDT and CDR2 is YYEEEE. The CDR3 contains 17 residues. Some clones are missing from TCRdb's copy, which holds only in-frame ones; the method was immunoSEQ multiplex PCR. The table has roughly 130,000 clones, just under 95% seen once. The sequence was collected from a man aged 60 to 75 with colorectal cancer. The V and J genes are TRBV5-6 and TRBJ2-3; 12 positions match TRBD2. The specimen sequenced was PBMCs. CDR3 DNA: TGTGCCAGCAGTAAGCGAACTAGCGGGGGGAGCACAGATACGCAGTATTTT. It encodes CASSKRTSGGSTDTQYF. The whole variable domain, remainder taken from reference TRBV5-6 and TRBJ2-3, is DAGVTQSPTHLIKTRGQQVTLRCSPKSGHDTVSWYQQALGQGPQFIFQYYEEEERQRGNFPDRFSGHQFPNYSSELNVNALLLGDSALYLCASSKRTSGGSTDTQYFGPGTRLTVL.